This T cell receptor beta chain was obtained from a study of blood T cell repertoires in COVID-19. The wider study: Acute and convalescent COVID-19 specimens originated in the United States, Italy and Spain.

Recruitment covered some 25 US areas and drew participants whose ages spanned roughly 18 to 95 years. Categorization into cohorts depended on clinical history that participants reported. Sequencing was performed with immunoSEQ multiplex PCR; in TCRdb, only in-frame clones are kept and a portion is missing. The sample has about 350,000 clones, more than 85% seen once. In germline, CDR1 is MDHEN, CDR2 SYDVKM. The CDR3 is made up of 18 amino acids. The V and J ends lost 6 bases and 5 bases, in that order; junction bases with no gene match: 12. The receptor was derived from a woman aged 25 to 39 who had recovered from COVID-19. The chain couples TRBV28 to TRBJ2-1; 14 positions match TRBD2. The sample was PBMCs or T cells enriched from blood (not recorded which). The CDR3 loop reads CASSPPGLAGGVNNEQFF. The CDR3 DNA is TGTGCCAGCAGCCCCCCCGGACTAGCGGGGGGAGTGAACAATGAGCAGTTCTTC.